The rows below give T cell receptor beta chains drawn from one sample of a study of blood T cell repertoires in COVID-19. The data were produced by immunoSEQ multiplex PCR, yet TCRdb's version contains in-frame clones alone and is incomplete. The data contain 95,000 to 150,000 clones, about 78% of them singletons. The sample consisted of peripheral blood. The receptors were sampled from an older man with acute or convalescent COVID-19. Both conserved end residues are part of each CDR3. The D gene is left open where the match is weak. Rows give clone size only sometimes, using once, few, many, or a class for an expanded clone.

size	V	D	J	CDR3	DNA
.	TRBV12-3/TRBV12-4	.	TRBJ2-7	CASTVSSSYEQYF	TGTGCCAGCACGGTCTCGAGCTCCTACGAGCAGTACTTC
.	TRBV9	.	TRBJ1-6	CASSPSRAEGYNSPLHF	TGTGCCAGCAGCCCATCGAGAGCGGAGGGGTATAATTCACCCCTCCACTTT
.	TRBV7-3	.	TRBJ2-2	CASSAGQPRTGELFF	TGTGCCAGCAGCGCAGGACAGCCGAGGACCGGGGAGCTGTTTTTT
.	TRBV11-2	.	TRBJ1-3	CASSLKRRDTIYF	TGTGCCAGCAGCTTAAAAAGAAGAGACACCATATATTTT
.	TRBV5-1	TRBD2	TRBJ2-1	CASSLGAGDNEQFF	TGCGCCAGCAGCTTGGGGGCGGGGGACAATGAGCAGTTCTTC
few	TRBV7-2	TRBD1	TRBJ1-6	CASSKPDRDSPLHF	TGTGCCAGCAGCAAACCGGACAGGGATTCACCCCTCCACTTT
.	TRBV25-1	TRBD1	TRBJ1-2	CASRSPTGSGYTF	TGTGCCAGCAGAAGTCCGACAGGGTCTGGCTACACCTTC
.	TRBV11-2	.	TRBJ1-1	CASSLDRAFGLAFF	TGTGCCAGCAGCTTAGACAGGGCATTTGGATTAGCTTTCTTT
.	TRBV9	TRBD1	TRBJ2-5	CASSVGTGQETQYF	TGTGCCAGCAGCGTAGGGACAGGGCAAGAGACCCAGTACTTC
.	TRBV24-1	.	TRBJ1-3	CATSDPDRSGNTIYF	TGTGCCACCAGTGACCCCGACAGATCTGGAAACACCATATATTTT
.	TRBV11-3	TRBD2	TRBJ2-1	CASRELANEQFF	TGTGCCAGCAGAGAACTAGCGAATGAGCAGTTCTTC
.	TRBV5-1	.	TRBJ2-3	CASSNGLSTDTQYF	TGCGCCAGCAGCAATGGACTTTCCACAGATACGCAGTATTTT